This T cell receptor (beta chain) emerged from a study of cytomegalovirus exposure and HLA in healthy donors. Regarding the study as a whole: Relative to equally common others, HLA-associated TCR beta chains showed greater clonal expansion in a later analysis. TCR beta V segments were, for the most part, productive about 87% or about 30% of the time in an earlier analysis. Being indistinguishable, some V segments were excluded, TRBV6-2 and TRBV6-3 among them. Cytomegalovirus status was reportedly diagnosed by the classifier with high specificity and sensitivity.

As for this clone: What it recognizes is unknown.

This CDR3 has 17 amino acids. The trim removed 0 bases at V and 6 bases at J, leaving 4 bases unmatched. Per germline, CDR1 SGDLS and CDR2 YYNGEE. Amplification used 60 Vbeta primers and 13 Jbeta primers. Using immunoSEQ multiplex PCR, the repertoire was profiled, and TCRdb retains in-frame clones only, with some absent. The sample lists around 92,000 clones; 65% to 75% were seen once. This receptor was obtained from a female donor in good health and CMV-seropositive. Sequenced sample: PBMCs. This chain joins TRBV9 and TRBJ2-1, with 15 bases identical to TRBD2. CDR3 region: CASSVGTSGRVSNEQFF. The CDR3 DNA reads TGTGCCAGCAGCGTAGGGACTAGCGGGAGGGTTAGCAATGAGCAGTTCTTC.